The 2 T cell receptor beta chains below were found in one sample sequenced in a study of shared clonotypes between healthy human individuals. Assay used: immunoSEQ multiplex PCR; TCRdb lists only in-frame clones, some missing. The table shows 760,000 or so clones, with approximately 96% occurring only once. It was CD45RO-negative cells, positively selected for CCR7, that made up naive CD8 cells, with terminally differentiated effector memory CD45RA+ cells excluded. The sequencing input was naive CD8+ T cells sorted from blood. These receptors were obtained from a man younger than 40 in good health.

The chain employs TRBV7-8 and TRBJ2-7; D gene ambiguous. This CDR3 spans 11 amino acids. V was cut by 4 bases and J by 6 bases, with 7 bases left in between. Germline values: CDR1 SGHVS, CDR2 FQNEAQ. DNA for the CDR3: TGTGCCAGCAGCTCTACTTCCGAGCAGTACTTC. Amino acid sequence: CASSSTSEQYF.

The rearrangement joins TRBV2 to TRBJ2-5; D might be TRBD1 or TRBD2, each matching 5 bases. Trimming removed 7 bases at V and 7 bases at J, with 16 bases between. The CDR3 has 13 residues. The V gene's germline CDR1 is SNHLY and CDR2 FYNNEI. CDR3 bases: TGTGCCAGCATCTCCTTAGGGGCGGGGACCCAGTACTTC. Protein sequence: CASISLGAGTQYF.